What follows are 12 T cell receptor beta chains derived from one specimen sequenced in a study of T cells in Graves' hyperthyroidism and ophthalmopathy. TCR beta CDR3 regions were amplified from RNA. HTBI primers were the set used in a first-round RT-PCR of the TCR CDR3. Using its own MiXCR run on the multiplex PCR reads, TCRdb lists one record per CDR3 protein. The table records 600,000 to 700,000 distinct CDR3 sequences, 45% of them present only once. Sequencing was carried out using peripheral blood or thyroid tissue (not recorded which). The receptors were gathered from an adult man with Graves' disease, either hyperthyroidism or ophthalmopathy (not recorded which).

The CDR3, as DNA: TGCGCCAGCAGCCACGCTGTACAGGGGATTAACTATGGCTACACCTTC. It codes for CASSHAVQGINYGYTF. This rearrangement joins TRBV5-1 to TRBJ1-2; 7 bases are a match to TRBD1. The CDR3 length is 16 residues. With V trimmed by 4 bases and J by 1 base, 10 bases remained unmatched. Germline assignment: CDR1 SGHRS and CDR2 YFSETQ. Drawing the rest from reference TRBV5-1 and TRBJ1-2, the complete variable domain is KAGVTQTPRYLIKTRGQQVTLSCSPISGHRSVSWYQQTPGQGLQFLFEYFSETQRNKGNFPGRFSGRQFSNSRSEMNVSTLELGDSALYLCASSHAVQGINYGYTFGSGTRLTVV.

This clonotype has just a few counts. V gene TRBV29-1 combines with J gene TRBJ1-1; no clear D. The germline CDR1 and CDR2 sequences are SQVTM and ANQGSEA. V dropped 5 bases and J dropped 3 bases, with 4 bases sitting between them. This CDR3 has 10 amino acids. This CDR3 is CSVRDTEAFF. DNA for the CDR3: TGCAGCGTTAGGGACACTGAAGCTTTCTTT.

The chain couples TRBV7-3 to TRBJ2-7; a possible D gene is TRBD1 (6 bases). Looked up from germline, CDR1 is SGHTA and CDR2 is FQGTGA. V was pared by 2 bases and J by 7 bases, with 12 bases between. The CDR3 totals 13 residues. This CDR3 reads CASSLLGAQEQYF. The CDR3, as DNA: TGTGCCAGCAGCTTATTGGGGGCGCAAGAGCAGTACTTC.

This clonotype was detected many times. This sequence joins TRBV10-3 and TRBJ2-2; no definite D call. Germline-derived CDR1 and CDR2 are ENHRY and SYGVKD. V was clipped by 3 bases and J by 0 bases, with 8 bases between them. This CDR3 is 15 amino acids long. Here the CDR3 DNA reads TGTGCCATCAGTGATGGCTATGCGAACACCGGGGAGCTGTTTTTT. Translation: CAISDGYANTGELFF.

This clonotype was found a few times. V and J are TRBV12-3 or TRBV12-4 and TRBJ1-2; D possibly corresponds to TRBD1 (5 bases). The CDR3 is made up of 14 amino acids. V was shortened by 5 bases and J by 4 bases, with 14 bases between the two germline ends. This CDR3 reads CASSEPGTSYGYTF. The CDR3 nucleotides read TGTGCCAGCAGTGAACCAGGGACGAGCTATGGCTACACCTTC.

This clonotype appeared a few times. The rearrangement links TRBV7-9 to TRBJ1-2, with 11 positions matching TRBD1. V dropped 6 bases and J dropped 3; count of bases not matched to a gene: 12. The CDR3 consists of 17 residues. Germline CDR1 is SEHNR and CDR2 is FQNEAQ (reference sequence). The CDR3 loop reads CASSTRDRGISDYGYTF. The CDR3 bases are TGTGCCAGCAGTACGAGGGACAGGGGGATTTCAGACTATGGCTACACCTTC.

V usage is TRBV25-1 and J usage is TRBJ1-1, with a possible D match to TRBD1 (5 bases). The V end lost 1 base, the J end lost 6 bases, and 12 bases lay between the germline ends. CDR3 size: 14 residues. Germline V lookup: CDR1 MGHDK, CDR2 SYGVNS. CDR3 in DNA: TGTGCCAGCAGTGAATGGGGGGGAGGGGCTGAAGCTTTCTTT. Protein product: CASSEWGGGAEAFF.

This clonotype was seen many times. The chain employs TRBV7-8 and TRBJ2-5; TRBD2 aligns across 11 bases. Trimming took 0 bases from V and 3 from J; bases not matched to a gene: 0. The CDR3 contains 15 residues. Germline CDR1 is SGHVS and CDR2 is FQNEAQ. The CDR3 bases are TGTGCCAGCAGCTTAGCGGGACTAGCGGAAGAGACCCAGTACTTC. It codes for CASSLAGLAEETQYF. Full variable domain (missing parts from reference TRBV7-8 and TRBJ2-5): GAGVSQSPRYKVAKRGQDVALRCDPISGHVSLFWYQQALGQGPEFLTYFQNEAQLDKSGLPSDRFFAERPEGSVSTLKIQRTQQEDSAVYLCASSLAGLAEETQYFGPGTRLLVL.

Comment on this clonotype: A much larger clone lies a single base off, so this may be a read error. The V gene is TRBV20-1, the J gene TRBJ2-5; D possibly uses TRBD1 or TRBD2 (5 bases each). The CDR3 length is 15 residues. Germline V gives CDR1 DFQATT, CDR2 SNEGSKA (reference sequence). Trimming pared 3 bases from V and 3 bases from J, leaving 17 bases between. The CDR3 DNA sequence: TGCAGTGCTAGTCCATTGTGGGGGTACGAAGAGACCCAGTACTTC. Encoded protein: CSASPLWGYEETQYF.

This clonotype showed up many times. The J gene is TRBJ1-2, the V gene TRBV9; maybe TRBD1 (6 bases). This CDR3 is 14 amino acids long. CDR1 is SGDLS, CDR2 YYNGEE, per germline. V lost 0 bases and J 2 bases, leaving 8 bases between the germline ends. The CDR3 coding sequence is TGTGCCAGCAGCGTAGGGACAGACAACTATGGCTACACCTTC. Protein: CASSVGTDNYGYTF. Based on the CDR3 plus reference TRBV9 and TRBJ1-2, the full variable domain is DSGVTQTPKHLITATGQRVTLRCSPRSGDLSVYWYQQSLDQGLQFLIQYYNGEERAKGNILERFSAQQFPDLHSELNLSSLELGDSALYFCASSVGTDNYGYTFGSGTRLTVV.

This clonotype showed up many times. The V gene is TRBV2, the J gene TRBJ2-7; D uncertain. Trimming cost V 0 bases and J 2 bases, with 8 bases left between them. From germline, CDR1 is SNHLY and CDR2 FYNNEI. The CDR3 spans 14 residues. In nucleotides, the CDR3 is TGTGCCAGCAGTGAAGCTTACGGTGCCTACGAGCAGTACTTC. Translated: CASSEAYGAYEQYF.

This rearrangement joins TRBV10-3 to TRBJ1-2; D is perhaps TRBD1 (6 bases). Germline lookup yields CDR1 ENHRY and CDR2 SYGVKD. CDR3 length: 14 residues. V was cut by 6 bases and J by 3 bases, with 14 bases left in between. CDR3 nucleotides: TGTGCCATCAGCTTAGTCGGACAGCACTATGGCTACACCTTC. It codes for CAISLVGQHYGYTF.